This T cell receptor beta chain was observed in a study of PD-1 blockade in classical Hodgkin lymphoma. On the study more broadly: On a schedule of every 2 weeks, patients received nivolumab 3 mg/kg intravenously.

All trial patients relapsed after autologous stem cell transplantation. This CDR3 region has 13 residues. Germline V gene data show CDR1 as SGDLS and CDR2 as YYNGEE. Deletions cut 6 bases from V and 8 bases from J, with 17 bases between. The method was immunoSEQ multiplex PCR; TCRdb's version includes in-frame clones alone and lacks a portion of them. The sample carries about 17,000 clones, about four fifths recorded once. The chain uses TRBV9 and TRBJ1-2; D unresolved. This sequence originates from a human donor with classical Hodgkin lymphoma. The sequences come from peripheral blood mononuclear cells (PBMCs), collected at baseline. DNA for the CDR3: TGTGCCAGCATTGGCAATATGAGGAAGGGCTACACCTTC. Protein sequence: CASIGNMRKGYTF.